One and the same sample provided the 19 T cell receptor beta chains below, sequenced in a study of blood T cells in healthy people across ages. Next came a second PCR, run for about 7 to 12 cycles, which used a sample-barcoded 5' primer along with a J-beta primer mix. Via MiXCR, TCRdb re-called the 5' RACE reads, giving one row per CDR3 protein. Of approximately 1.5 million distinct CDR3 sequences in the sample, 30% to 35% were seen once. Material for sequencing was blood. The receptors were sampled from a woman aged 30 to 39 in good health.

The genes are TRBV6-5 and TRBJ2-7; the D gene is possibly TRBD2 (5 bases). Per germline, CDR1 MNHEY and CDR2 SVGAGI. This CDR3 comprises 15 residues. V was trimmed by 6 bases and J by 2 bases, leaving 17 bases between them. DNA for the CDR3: TGTGCCAGCAGCCGCTCATCCACTAGTACCTACGAGCAGTACTTC. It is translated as CASSRSSTSTYEQYF.

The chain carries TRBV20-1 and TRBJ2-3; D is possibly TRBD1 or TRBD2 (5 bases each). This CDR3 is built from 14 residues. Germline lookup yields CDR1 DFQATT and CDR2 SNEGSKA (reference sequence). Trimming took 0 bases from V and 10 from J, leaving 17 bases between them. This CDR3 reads CSARDVRGRDAQYF. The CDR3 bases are TGCAGTGCTAGAGATGTGAGGGGCAGGGATGCGCAGTATTTT.

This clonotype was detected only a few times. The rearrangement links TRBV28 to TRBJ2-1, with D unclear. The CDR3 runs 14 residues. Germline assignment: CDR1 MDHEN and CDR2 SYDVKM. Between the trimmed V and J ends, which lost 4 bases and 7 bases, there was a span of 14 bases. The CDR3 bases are TGTGCCAGCAGTTCGGGCCAGTTCCTGAATGAGCAGTTCTTC. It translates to CASSSGQFLNEQFF.

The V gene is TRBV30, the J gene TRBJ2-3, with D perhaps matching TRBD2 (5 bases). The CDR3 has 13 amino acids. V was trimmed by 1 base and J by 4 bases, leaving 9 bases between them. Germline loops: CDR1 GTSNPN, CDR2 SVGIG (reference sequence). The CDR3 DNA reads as TGTGCCTGGAGTGGTGGGAGCGCAGATACGCAGTATTTT. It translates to CAWSGGSADTQYF.

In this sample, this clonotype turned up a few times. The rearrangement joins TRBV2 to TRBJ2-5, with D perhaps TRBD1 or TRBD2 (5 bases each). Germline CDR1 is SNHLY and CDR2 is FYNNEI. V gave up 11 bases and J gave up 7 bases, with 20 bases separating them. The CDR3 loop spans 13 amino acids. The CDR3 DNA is TGTGCCGGAAAGCGAGAGGGGAGCTGGACCCAGTACTTC. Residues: CAGKREGSWTQYF.

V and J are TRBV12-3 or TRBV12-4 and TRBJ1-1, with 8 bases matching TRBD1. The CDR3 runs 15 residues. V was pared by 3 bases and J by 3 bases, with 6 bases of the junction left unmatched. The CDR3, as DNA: TGTGCCAGCAGTTTCTGGAGACAGGGGTACACTGAAGCTTTCTTT. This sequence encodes CASSFWRQGYTEAFF.

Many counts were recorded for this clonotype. The CDR3 here is CSVGFRGVNEQFF. The DNA for the CDR3 is TGCAGCGTTGGGTTTAGGGGGGTAAATGAGCAGTTCTTC. The chain has TRBV29-1 and TRBJ2-1; D possibly uses TRBD1 or TRBD2 (6 bases each). With 4 bases removed from V and 7 bases from J, the gap between germline ends came to 14 bases. Germline CDR1 and CDR2: SQVTM and ANQGSEA. The CDR3 covers 13 residues.

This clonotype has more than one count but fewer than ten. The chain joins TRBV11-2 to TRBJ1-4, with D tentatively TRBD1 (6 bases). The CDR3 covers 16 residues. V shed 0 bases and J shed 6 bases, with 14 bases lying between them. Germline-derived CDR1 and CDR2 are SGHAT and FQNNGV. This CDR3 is CASSLEGGGLHEKLFF. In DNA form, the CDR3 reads TGTGCCAGCAGCTTAGAAGGTGGGGGGCTTCATGAAAAACTGTTTTTT.

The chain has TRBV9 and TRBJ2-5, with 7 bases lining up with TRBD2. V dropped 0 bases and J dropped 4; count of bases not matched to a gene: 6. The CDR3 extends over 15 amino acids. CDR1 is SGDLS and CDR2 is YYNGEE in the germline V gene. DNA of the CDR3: TGTGCCAGCAGCGTAGCGGGGTTAGCGGGAGAGACCCAGTACTTC. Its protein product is CASSVAGLAGETQYF.

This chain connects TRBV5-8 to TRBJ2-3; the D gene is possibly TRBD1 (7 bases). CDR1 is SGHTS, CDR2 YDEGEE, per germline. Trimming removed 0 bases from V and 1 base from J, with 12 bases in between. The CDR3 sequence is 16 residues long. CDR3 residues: CASSLDRGLRTDTQYF. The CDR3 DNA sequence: TGTGCCAGCAGCTTGGACAGGGGACTGCGCACAGATACGCAGTATTTT.

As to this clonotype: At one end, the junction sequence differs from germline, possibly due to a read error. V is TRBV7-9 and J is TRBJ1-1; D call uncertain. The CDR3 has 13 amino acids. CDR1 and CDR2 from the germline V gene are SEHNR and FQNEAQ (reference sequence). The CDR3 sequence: CSSSLSSNTEAFF. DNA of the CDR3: TGTTCCAGCAGCTTAAGCTCTAACACTGAAGCTTTCTTT.

CDR3 amino acids: CSAIGQPQHF. CDR3 coding DNA: TGCAGTGCTATAGGTCAGCCCCAGCATTTT. The chain recombines TRBV20-1 with TRBJ1-5; D is unresolved. V lost 4 bases and J lost 6, with 4 bases in between. CDR1 and CDR2 from the germline V gene are DFQATT and SNEGSKA (reference sequence). The CDR3 is 10 residues long.

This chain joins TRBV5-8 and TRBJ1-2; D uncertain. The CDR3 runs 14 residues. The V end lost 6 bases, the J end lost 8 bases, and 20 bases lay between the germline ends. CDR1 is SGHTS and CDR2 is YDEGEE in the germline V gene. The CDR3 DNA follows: TGTGCCAGCACCCCGGGAAGTCTGGGAGAGGGCTACACCTTC. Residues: CASTPGSLGEGYTF.

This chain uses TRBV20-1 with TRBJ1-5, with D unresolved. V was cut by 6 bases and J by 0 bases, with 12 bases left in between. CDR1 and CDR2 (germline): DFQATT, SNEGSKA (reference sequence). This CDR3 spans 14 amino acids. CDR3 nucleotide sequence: TGCAGTGCCCTACCGATTTATAGCAATCAGCCCCAGCATTTT. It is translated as CSALPIYSNQPQHF.

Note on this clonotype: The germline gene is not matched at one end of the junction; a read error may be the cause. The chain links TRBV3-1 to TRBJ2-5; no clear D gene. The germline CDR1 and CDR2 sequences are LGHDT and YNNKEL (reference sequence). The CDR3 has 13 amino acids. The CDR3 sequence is CACSPTPRETQYF. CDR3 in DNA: TGTGCCTGCAGCCCCACACCGAGAGAGACCCAGTACTTC.

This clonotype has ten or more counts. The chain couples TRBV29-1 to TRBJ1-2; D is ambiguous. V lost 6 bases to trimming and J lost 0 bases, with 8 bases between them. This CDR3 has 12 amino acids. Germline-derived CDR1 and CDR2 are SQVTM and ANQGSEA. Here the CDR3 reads CSVRPPNYGYTF. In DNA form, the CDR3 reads TGCAGCGTCCGTCCCCCTAACTATGGCTACACCTTC.

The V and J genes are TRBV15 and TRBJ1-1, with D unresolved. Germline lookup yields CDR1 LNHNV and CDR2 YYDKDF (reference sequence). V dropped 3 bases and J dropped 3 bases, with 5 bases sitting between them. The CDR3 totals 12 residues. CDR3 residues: CATSRQDTEAFF. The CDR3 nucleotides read TGTGCCACCAGCAGGCAGGACACTGAAGCTTTCTTT.

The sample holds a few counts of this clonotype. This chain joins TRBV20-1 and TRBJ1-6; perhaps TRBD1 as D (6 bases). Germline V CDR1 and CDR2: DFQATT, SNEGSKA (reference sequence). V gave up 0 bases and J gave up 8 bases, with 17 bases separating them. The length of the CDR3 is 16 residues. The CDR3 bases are TGCAGTGCTAGAGATTCCGGCAGGGGATTCGATTCACCCCTCCACTTT. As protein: CSARDSGRGFDSPLHF.

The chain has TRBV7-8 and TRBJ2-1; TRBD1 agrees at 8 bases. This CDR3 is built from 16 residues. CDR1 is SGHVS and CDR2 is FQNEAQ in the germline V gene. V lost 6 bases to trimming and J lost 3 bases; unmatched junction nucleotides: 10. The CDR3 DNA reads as TGTGCCAGCAGGATGGCGGGGACAGGTCTCTACAATGAGCAGTTCTTC. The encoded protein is CASRMAGTGLYNEQFF.